Below, one T cell receptor beta chain is given with its context. Method: immunoSEQ multiplex PCR; TCRdb's copy keeps in-frame clones and lacks some. Of approximately 30,000 clones detected, approximately 94% appear once; the ten largest clones hold roughly 0.42%. This entry comes from a study of T cell changes during pregnancy in multiple sclerosis. In germline, CDR1 is ENHRY, CDR2 SYGVKD. The CDR3 loop spans 15 amino acids. V was pared by 4 bases and J by 1 base, with 4 bases of the junction left unmatched. The clonotype comes from a female donor with multiple sclerosis, enrolled in a pregnancy study. The rearrangement links TRBV10-3 to TRBJ1-5, with TRBD1 identical over 7 bases. Sample: CD4+ T cells from peripheral blood mononuclear cells, taken after pregnancy. The CDR3 spells CAISGTGGSNQPQHF. CDR3 DNA sequence: TGTGCCATCAGTGGGACAGGCGGAAGCAATCAGCCCCAGCATTTT.